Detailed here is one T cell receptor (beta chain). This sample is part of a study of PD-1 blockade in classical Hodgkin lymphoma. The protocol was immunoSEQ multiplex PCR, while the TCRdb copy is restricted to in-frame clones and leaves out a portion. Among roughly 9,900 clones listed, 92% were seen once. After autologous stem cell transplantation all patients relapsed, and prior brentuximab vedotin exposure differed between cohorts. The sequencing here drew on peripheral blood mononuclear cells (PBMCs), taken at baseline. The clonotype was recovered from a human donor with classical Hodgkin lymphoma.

CDR3 in amino acids: CASSKDREYSNQPQHF. CDR3 nucleotide sequence: TGTGCCAGCAGTAAGGACCGGGAATATAGCAATCAGCCCCAGCATTTT. This chain links TRBV6-7 with TRBJ1-5; the D is unclear. TRBV6-7 qualifies as an ORF whose function is uncertain. Trimming took off 5 bases at V and 0 bases at J, with 14 bases between the two ends. This CDR3 has 16 amino acids.